The present entry profiles one T cell receptor beta chain with its context. Its antigen is unidentified. Germline V gives CDR1 SGHTA, CDR2 FQGNSA. This CDR3 has 14 amino acids. J gave up 4 bases and V 4 bases, and 5 bases lay outside the gene matches. The data were taken from a study of blood T cells in healthy people across ages. Study-wide points: One million T cells yielded diversity estimates that were considered underestimates. There was no known CMV status for donors, so expanded clonotype changes were possibly confounded.

Primers used in a second PCR of roughly 6 to 12 cycles were a sample-barcoded 5' primer and a J-beta primer mix. TCRdb ran MiXCR on the 5' RACE reads and lists one entry per CDR3 protein. The sample has 800,000 or so distinct CDR3 sequences, about half seen once. The authors drew about 9.9 milliliters of peripheral blood from each donor. PBMCs numbering at least 6 million were isolated per sample. This receptor was taken from a man older than 75 in good health. Input material: blood. The chain combines TRBV7-2 with TRBJ1-2; TRBD1 agrees at 8 bases. The CDR3 loop reads CASSYNGQGYGYTF. The CDR3 DNA reads as TGTGCCAGCAGCTATAACGGACAGGGCTATGGCTACACCTTC.